These T cell receptor beta chains were read from a single sample in a study of blood T cell repertoires in COVID-19. Measured with immunoSEQ multiplex PCR; TCRdb has only the in-frame clones, and not every one. The sample consists of approximately 190,000 clones, 65% to 85% of them appearing once. Sequencing was carried out using PBMCs or T cells enriched from blood (not recorded which). The receptors here all came from a young woman who had been exposed to COVID-19. The CDR3 runs from the conserved cysteine through the conserved F or W. Each record gives: D gene, J gene, V gene, clone size, CDR3 protein, CDR3 DNA. A D gene is named only where the DNA matches it firmly. Size is omitted from some rows. Given values are once, few, many or a class for expanded clones.

>NA|TRBJ2-7|TRBV5-4|NA
CASSLLTSDKYEQYF
TGTGCCAGCAGCTTGTTGACTTCGGACAAGTACGAGCAGTACTTC
>TRBD1|TRBJ1-3|TRBV3-1/TRBV3-2|once
CASSLTGARGNTIYF
TGTGCCAGCAGCTTGACAGGGGCGAGAGGAAACACCATATATTTT
>TRBD1|TRBJ2-7|TRBV7-9|NA
CASSPRTGEGVYEQYF
TGTGCCAGCAGCCCGCGGACAGGGGAAGGGGTCTACGAGCAGTACTTC
>TRBD2|TRBJ2-3|TRBV5-1|NA
CASSLGGGASTQYF
TGCGCCAGCAGCTTAGGCGGGGGGGCCTCTACGCAGTATTTT
>TRBD1|TRBJ1-3|TRBV5-4|NA
CASSPTGGAKGNTIYF
TGTGCCAGCAGCCCTACAGGGGGCGCGAAAGGAAACACCATATATTTT
>NA|TRBJ2-7|TRBV30|NA
CAYLNNFLSYEQYF
TGTGCCTACCTTAATAACTTCCTATCCTACGAGCAGTACTTC
>NA|TRBJ1-4|TRBV2|NA
CASSGFPQGLGSFDEKLFF
TGTGCCAGCAGTGGATTCCCACAGGGCTTAGGATCCTTCGATGAAAAACTGTTTTTT
>NA|TRBJ2-7|TRBV27|NA
CASSSHPSDSYEQYF
TGTGCCAGCAGTTCCCACCCTAGCGACTCCTACGAGCAGTACTTC
>NA|TRBJ2-1|TRBV7-9|NA
CASSFGLLSYNEQFF
TGTGCCAGCAGCTTCGGACTTCTTTCCTACAATGAGCAGTTCTTC
>NA|TRBJ1-2|TRBV12-3/TRBV12-4|NA
CASSLGRNYGYTF
TGTGCCAGCAGTTTAGGCAGAAACTATGGCTACACCTTC
>NA|TRBJ2-1|TRBV19|NA
CASSIYGGGRFF
TGTGCCAGTAGTATCTATGGCGGGGGCAGGTTCTTC
>NA|TRBJ1-5|TRBV10-3|NA
CASGQYTNQPQHF
TGTGCCAGCGGACAGTATACCAATCAGCCCCAGCATTTT
>TRBD1|TRBJ2-7|TRBV7-8|NA
CASSFNRGQREQYF
TGTGCCAGCAGCTTTAACAGGGGGCAGCGCGAGCAGTACTTC
>TRBD2|TRBJ2-7|TRBV19|NA
CASSGGGYDEQYF
TGTGCCAGTAGTGGCGGGGGATACGACGAGCAGTACTTC
>NA|TRBJ1-2|TRBV29-1|NA
CSVKQGNYGYTF
TGCAGCGTAAAACAGGGAAACTATGGCTACACCTTC
>TRBD1|TRBJ1-4|TRBV4-2|once
CASSQDHRGRANEKLFF
TGTGCCAGCAGCCAAGACCACAGGGGGCGGGCTAATGAAAAACTGTTTTTT
>NA|TRBJ2-1|TRBV10-3|few
CAISTSYREQFF
TGTGCCATCAGTACTAGCTACCGTGAGCAGTTCTTC
>TRBD1|TRBJ2-7|TRBV19|once
CASRSTGNLHEQYF
TGTGCCAGTAGATCGACAGGGAATCTCCACGAGCAGTACTTC
>NA|TRBJ2-5|TRBV12-3/TRBV12-4|NA
CASSPQETQYF
TGTGCCAGCAGTCCCCAGGAGACCCAGTACTTC
>NA|TRBJ2-1|TRBV19|NA
CASSIPGQYNEQFF
TGTGCCAGTAGTATTCCCGGACAATACAATGAGCAGTTCTTC
>NA|TRBJ1-2|TRBV2|NA
CASRDITGTVYGYTF
TGTGCCAGCAGAGACATAACAGGAACCGTATATGGCTACACCTTC
>NA|TRBJ1-6|TRBV7-2|once
CASSLAFQGSSPLHF
TGTGCCAGCAGCTTAGCGTTCCAGGGCTCTTCACCCCTCCACTTT
>NA|TRBJ2-7|TRBV2|NA
CASSEGGATYEQYF
TGTGCCAGCAGTGAAGGCGGGGCTACCTACGAGCAGTACTTC
>TRBD2|TRBJ2-3|TRBV5-1|once
CASSPGGSGGFTDTQYF
TGCGCCAGCAGCCCTGGAGGTAGCGGGGGCTTCACAGATACGCAGTATTTT
>NA|TRBJ1-2|TRBV27|NA
CASSFSGGYGYTF
TGTGCCAGCAGTTTTTCTGGCGGCTATGGCTACACCTTC
>TRBD1|TRBJ1-4|TRBV5-1|NA
CASSIRDRRAPEKLFF
TGCGCCAGCAGTATCCGGGACAGACGAGCCCCTGAAAAACTGTTTTTT
>NA|TRBJ1-6|TRBV11-2|NA
CASSLNRALSNSPLHF
TGTGCCAGCAGCTTAAACAGGGCCCTGAGTAATTCACCCCTCCACTTT
>NA|TRBJ1-1|TRBV28|NA
CASRRPGQEYEAFF
TGTGCCAGCAGGCGGCCGGGACAAGAGTATGAAGCTTTCTTT
>TRBD1|TRBJ2-5|TRBV5-6|few
CASSGDRVIKETQYF
TGTGCCAGCAGTGGGGACAGGGTAATTAAAGAGACCCAGTACTTC